This section outlines one TCR beta chain sequence together with its context. This clonotype was observed a few times. Its antigen is currently not known. No base-level quality is on record; no much larger clone is a single base apart. Hyperthyroidism was defined as stable when no progression to ophthalmopathy occurred within 18 months of follow-up. Hyperthyroidism patients were newly diagnosed, with disease duration under 2 months, and aged 18 to 65 years. Patients with other autoimmune diseases, uncontrolled infections, pregnancy or lactation were excluded from the study. Clinical symptoms, serum thyroxine, TRAb, thyroid ultrasound and orbital computed tomography formed the basis of the diagnosis. Using Ficoll-Paque density gradient centrifugation, PBMCs were isolated from 10 ml of fresh peripheral blood. Total RNA was extracted with Trizol reagent and quality-checked on an Agilent 2100 Bioanalyzer.

For repertoire sequencing, TCR beta CDR3 regions were amplified from RNA transcripts. The first round was an RT-PCR using HTBI primers with the Qiagen OneStep RT-PCR kit, and this first round was followed by a second-round multiplex PCR, then size selection and purification. The libraries underwent paired-end sequencing with 100 bp reads on an Illumina HiSeq2000. Concerning the study's data processing: SOAPnuke was used to process the reads, throwing out any read that had adapters, had uncalled bases, had a mean Phred below 15, or lacked an exact constant-primer or identifier match. High-quality paired reads were merged with COPE v1.2.5. Clonotypes were defined as unique nucleotide sequences and were aligned to IMGT TRB V, D and J references using MiTCR v1.1. Analysis was restricted to V-J combinations with a frequency above 0.0001, which covered about 99% of repertoires. A TCR clonal expansion and chaos score per V-J combination was defined as the ratio of F50 clonal expansion to chaos observed in the TCRdist matrix. Welch's t-statistics and random forest were used to reduce the features to some 13 V-J combinations, which were then used as input to a naive Bayes classifier. The Morisita-Horn index was used to measure how similar the thyroid and blood repertoires were. The public reads were run again by TCRdb, first through fastp at Q25 and then through MiXCR, and only productive beta chains were kept. Rows are unified per CDR3 protein, each entry keeping the most common DNA and genes. TCRdb, rather than the study authors, made the V and J calls. The sample table lists hundreds of thousands of distinct CDR3 sequences, approximately 22% of them with a count of one. Of the sample, more than 5.5% is held by the ten largest clones.

The data were taken from a study of Graves' ophthalmopathy and Graves' hyperthyroidism (dated by TCRdb to the late 2010s). Notes on the research overall: Peripheral blood samples were taken at the time of initial diagnosis, before any treatment was given. To tell Graves' ophthalmopathy apart from Graves' hyperthyroidism, and to predict which patients would progress to ophthalmopathy, the study relied on TCR beta repertoire signatures. In total, some 130 blood samples were TCR-sequenced: 40 to 45 ophthalmopathy, roughly 80 hyperthyroidism and some 17 hyperthyroidism-to-ophthalmopathy patients. To explore V-J signatures that separate ophthalmopathy from hyperthyroidism, a discovery set of about a hundred patients was enrolled, consisting of roughly 45 with ophthalmopathy and some 59 with stable hyperthyroidism. The independent validation cohort included approximately 19 hyperthyroidism patients plus 17 patients who later progressed from hyperthyroidism to ophthalmopathy. T-cell repertoires of thyroid tissue and blood were compared in 5 or 6 hyperthyroidism patients. After sampling, hyperthyroidism patients received methimazole starting at 30 mg daily, and ophthalmopathy patients received high-dose intravenous methylprednisolone. For training and testing, the 100 or so patients in the discovery cohort were randomly divided in a 7:3 ratio. Study-wide conclusions, independent of this receptor: No statistical method was used to predetermine the sample size, and group allocation was not hidden from the investigators. In cross-validation, the 13-signature model distinguished ophthalmopathy from stable hyperthyroidism with nearly 90% sensitivity and around 84% specificity, while in the test set the corresponding values were roughly 80% and 75%. Most expanded thyroid clonotypes with a frequency above 0.001 also appeared in blood, which suggests that blood repertoires may reflect the immune response in the thyroid. In validation, the model predicted ophthalmopathy progression with about 64% sensitivity and roughly 72% specificity; roughly 11 predicted patients were CT-confirmed with GO in a median of approximately six months.

V and J are truncated by 6 bases and 6 bases respectively, leaving an intervening sequence of 20 bases. The CDR3 measures 15 amino acids from cysteine to phenylalanine. Only the CDR3 DNA is retained, 45 bases long and in frame from the first base. From a lookup of the germline V gene, CDR1 and CDR2 are MDHEN and SYDVKM. The V and J genes are TRBV28 and TRBJ1-2; the D gene is perhaps TRBD1, from 5 matching bases. The clonotype was recovered from a woman under 30 with stable Graves' hyperthyroidism. Some clones in this sample may be carry-over from other donors' samples. Donor details come from another sample of the same person, matched by shared clones. Sequenced sample: peripheral blood. DNA sequence: TGTGCCAGCAGCCCCGGGGGTCGGGATGGGAATGGCTACACCTTC. Its coded protein is CASSPGGRDGNGYTF.